The T cell receptor beta chain under discussion was sequenced for a study of shared clonotypes between healthy human individuals. Study background: Donors had three CD4 naive, three CD4 memory, two CD8 naive and one CD8 memory plate apiece.

CDR1 and CDR2 from the germline V gene are SGHVS and FQNEAQ. The V end lost 1 base, the J end lost 0 bases, and 12 bases lay between the germline ends. CDR3 length: 16 amino acids. The study, taken as a whole, reports: Sampling covered nothing but blood. Tissue TCR repertoires likely differ from those found in blood.

Assay: immunoSEQ multiplex PCR; the TCRdb copy retains only in-frame clones and omits some. The sample consists of about 2.4 million clones, around nine tenths of them appearing once. Worth noting for this clone: Its cognate antigen is unknown.

The chain has TRBV7-8 and TRBJ1-1, with unresolved D. The TCR originated in a man aged 18 to 30 in good health. Sequencing was carried out using naive CD4+ T cells sorted from blood. Subset of the sample: CD45RA+ positively selected. DNA of the CDR3: TGTGCCAGCAGCTTAGAAGGGTTGGCCGTGAACACTGAAGCTTTCTTT. It translates to CASSLEGLAVNTEAFF.